This T cell receptor beta chain was sequenced during a study of CD8+ T cells in alopecia areata. The overall study: Treatment of the treated patients consisted of oral tofacitinib, 5 to 10 mg twice daily. Study-level results: Many expanded lesional clones persisted in scalp and blood during tofacitinib. Researchers report lesional scalp, most notably alopecia totalis/universalis, outstripped normal scalp in clonality.

Described treatment: oral pan-JAK inhibitor, 5-10 mg twice daily. Sequencing relied on a cDNA template that was reverse transcribed from extracted RNA. The data were produced by immunoSEQ multiplex PCR, yet TCRdb's version contains in-frame clones alone and is incomplete. The sample shows 150,000 to 200,000 clones, around three fifths of them seen only once. Turning to this clone: Its antigen is undetermined.

Germline CDR1 and CDR2: GTSNPN and SVGIG (reference sequence). Deletions cut 7 bases from V and 3 bases from J, with 13 bases between. The CDR3 has 12 amino acids. The sequence came from a human donor with alopecia areata. The V gene is TRBV30, the J gene TRBJ2-7; D uncertain. The specimen was CD4+ T cells sorted from blood, collected at week 4, from a patient treated with tofacitinib. CDR3 nucleotides: TGTGCCTACAGTTTAGACGGCTACGAGCAGTACTTC. Translation gives CAYSLDGYEQYF.